Below, 26 T cell receptor beta chains from the same sample are listed, as sequenced in a study of T cells in Graves' hyperthyroidism and ophthalmopathy. Amplification of TCR beta CDR3 regions used RNA as the template. Carried out on the TCR CDR3, a first-round RT-PCR used the HTBI primer set. TCRdb used MiXCR to reprocess the multiplex PCR reads, holding one entry per CDR3 protein. The data contain around 500,000 distinct CDR3 sequences, around 15% of them singletons. Input material: blood. Source of these receptors: a woman between 18 and 30 years old with Graves' hyperthyroidism.

In this sample, this clonotype turned up a few times. A read error is possible here, since a much larger clone lies one base away. This chain uses TRBV20-1 with TRBJ2-7, with D tentatively TRBD1 or TRBD2 (5 bases each). This CDR3 has 15 amino acids. The V gene lost 2 bases and the J gene lost 2 bases, with 16 bases spanning the gap. From germline, CDR1 is DFQATT and CDR2 SNEGSKA (reference sequence). The CDR3 coding sequence is TGCAGTGCTAGATACGAGGTGGGGGTAACCTACGAGCAGTACTTC. Translation: CSARYEVGVTYEQYF.

The table lists this clonotype with many counts. The chain links TRBV11-2 to TRBJ2-7; the D gene is possibly TRBD1 (6 bases). Germline values: CDR1 SGHAT, CDR2 FQNNGV. The ends were cut back, 4 bases at V and 0 bases at J, with 16 bases in the middle. The CDR3 runs to 16 residues. CDR3 loop: CASSWLRQESSYEQYF. The CDR3, as DNA: TGTGCCAGCAGCTGGCTCCGACAGGAAAGCTCCTACGAGCAGTACTTC.

There are a few counts of this clonotype. V gene TRBV3-1 combines with J gene TRBJ1-5; D gene uncertain. This CDR3 is 15 amino acids long. V lost 4 bases and J lost 6, with 16 bases in between. The V gene's germline CDR1 is LGHDT and CDR2 YNNKEL (reference sequence). The CDR3 DNA follows: TGTGCCAGCAGCCCATACTCTAGCGGGAGTCAGCCCCAGCATTTT. Protein product: CASSPYSSGSQPQHF.

This clonotype was found a few times. One end of the junction does not line up with germline, which may come from a read error. The chain carries TRBV20-1 and TRBJ2-1; 7 bases line up with TRBD2. Germline-derived CDR1 and CDR2 are DFQATT and SNEGSKA (reference sequence). The CDR3 has 14 residues. CDR3 residues: CGAIPAGARNEQFF. The CDR3 bases are TGCGGTGCTATACCCGCGGGAGCGAGAAATGAGCAGTTCTTC.

This clonotype has a count of ten or more. The genes are TRBV7-9 and TRBJ1-4; D remains unclear. Germline V gene data show CDR1 as SEHNR and CDR2 as FQNEAQ (reference sequence). The CDR3 totals 14 residues. V lost 5 bases, J lost 4 bases, and 11 bases lay in between. The CDR3 region is CASSQDVGNEKLFF. Written as DNA, the CDR3 is TGTGCCAGCAGCCAGGACGTCGGTAATGAAAAACTGTTTTTT.

This clonotype has a count of ten or more. V usage is TRBV3-1 and J usage is TRBJ2-2; unclear D gene. The V gene's germline CDR1 is LGHDT and CDR2 YNNKEL (reference sequence). There are 14 residues in the CDR3. V dropped 7 bases and J dropped 1 base, with 10 bases sitting between them. CDR3 in DNA: TGTGCCAGCAACCCTCCCTGGAACACCGGGGAGCTGTTTTTT. Protein: CASNPPWNTGELFF.

The chain recombines TRBV11-3 with TRBJ2-1; 10 bases match TRBD2. The CDR3 is 17 residues long. The V and J ends lost 3 bases and 0 bases, in that order; junction bases with no gene match: 5. Germline V gene sequence: CDR1 SGHNT, CDR2 YENEEA. This CDR3 is CASSLGTSDLSYNEQFF. For the CDR3, the DNA is TGTGCCAGCAGCTTGGGGACTAGCGATCTCTCCTACAATGAGCAGTTCTTC. Looking up the rest from reference TRBV11-3 and TRBJ2-1 gives the full variable domain: EAGVVQSPRYKIIEKKQPVAFWCNPISGHNTLYWYLQNLGQGPELLIRYENEEAVDDSQLPKDRFSAERLKGVDSTLKIQPAELGDSAVYLCASSLGTSDLSYNEQFFGPGTRLTVL.

This chain uses TRBV10-3 with TRBJ2-5, with D uncertain. Trimming shortened V by 3 bases and J by 6 bases, and 17 bases separated the two germline ends. Germline V gene data show CDR1 as ENHRY and CDR2 as SYGVKD. This CDR3 has 15 amino acids. In nucleotides, the CDR3 is TGTGCCATCAGTGAAACGACTCAAATAGGAAAGACCCAGTACTTC. The encoded protein is CAISETTQIGKTQYF.

This clonotype was recorded many times. The chain combines TRBV12-3 or TRBV12-4 with TRBJ2-1; D might be TRBD1 (5 bases). There are 16 residues in the CDR3. V gave up 1 base and J gave up 5 bases, with 15 bases separating them. As DNA, the CDR3 is TGTGCCAGCAGTTTAGGCTTCCAGGGTTCCCACAATGAGCAGTTCTTC. Translation: CASSLGFQGSHNEQFF.

This clonotype was recorded many times. The chain employs TRBV11-2 and TRBJ2-7; no definite D call. Germline V gene sequence: CDR1 SGHAT, CDR2 FQNNGV. V lost 2 bases and J lost 2, with 10 bases in between. The CDR3 is made up of 14 amino acids. The CDR3 DNA reads TGTGCCAGCAGCTTATCCGCGTTAACCTACGAGCAGTACGTC. Encoded protein: CASSLSALTYEQYV.

This clonotype appeared many times. J is TRBJ1-5 and V is TRBV18, with unresolved D. V was cut by 4 bases and J by 4 bases, with 11 bases left in between. The CDR3 has 14 residues. Germline V CDR1 and CDR2: KGHSH, LQKENI. DNA of the CDR3: TGTGCCAGCTCACAGGCGGACCTAAATCAGCCCCAGCATTTT. Translation gives CASSQADLNQPQHF.

This sequence joins TRBV9 and TRBJ1-4; TRBD1 agrees at 10 bases. Unmatched junction bases numbered 11, after V lost 4 bases and J lost 8 bases. Germline V lookup: CDR1 SGDLS, CDR2 YYNGEE. The CDR3 has 16 amino acids. In DNA, the CDR3 is TGTGCCAGCAGCCCGGGGACAGGGGTTCCGGGCGAAAAACTGTTTTTT. Protein sequence: CASSPGTGVPGEKLFF.

In this sample, this clonotype turned up a few times. The gene calls are TRBV25-1 and TRBJ2-5, with 8 nucleotides matching TRBD1. Per germline, CDR1 MGHDK and CDR2 SYGVNS. Trimming removed 6 bases from V and 2 bases from J; junction bases left unmatched: 8. This CDR3 has 15 amino acids. The CDR3 is CASRTDRGLQETQYF. The CDR3 region has the DNA TGTGCCAGCAGGACTGACAGGGGCCTACAAGAGACCCAGTACTTC.

CDR3 bases: TGTGCCAGCAACCCCAGGACAGGGGAGTACGCCGGGGAGCTGTTTTTT. It specifies CASNPRTGEYAGELFF. This chain uses TRBV9 with TRBJ2-2; TRBD1 aligns across 9 bases. The CDR3 consists of 16 residues. V was pared by 6 bases and J by 6 bases, with 12 bases of the junction left unmatched. The germline gives CDR1 SGDLS, CDR2 YYNGEE.

The table lists this clonotype with a few counts. V and J are TRBV20-1 and TRBJ2-3, with 12 bases fitting TRBD2. Per germline, CDR1 DFQATT and CDR2 SNEGSKA (reference sequence). The CDR3 is made up of 17 amino acids. V lost 5 bases to trimming and J lost 0 bases; unmatched junction nucleotides: 9. The CDR3 protein is CSAPITSGRLSTDTQYF. The CDR3 nucleotides are TGCAGTGCTCCCATTACTAGCGGGAGGTTGAGCACAGATACGCAGTATTTT.

This clonotype was counted a few times. V gene TRBV20-1 combines with J gene TRBJ1-1, with D tentatively TRBD1 (6 bases). This CDR3 comprises 15 residues. The germline V and J ends were trimmed by 6 bases and 1 base, with 18 bases remaining between them. Germline values: CDR1 DFQATT, CDR2 SNEGSKA (reference sequence). CDR3 residues: CSAPKGGGGNTEAFF. The CDR3 DNA reads as TGCAGTGCCCCGAAAGGGGGAGGGGGGAACACTGAAGCTTTCTTT.

Comments on this clonotype: A read error is possible here, since a much larger clone lies one base away. Likely a read error: the CDR3 ends without its conserved phenylalanine or tryptophan. The J gene is TRBJ2-5, the V gene TRBV2, with TRBD1 matching 7 bases. Germline V lookup: CDR1 SNHLY, CDR2 FYNNEI. V lost 6 bases to trimming and J lost 5 bases; unmatched junction nucleotides: 9. This CDR3 is 14 amino acids long. CDR3 amino acids: CASRREGADETQYL. The CDR3 region has the DNA TGTGCCAGCAGAAGAGAGGGGGCGGATGAGACCCAGTACCTC.

The genes are TRBV7-2 and TRBJ2-2; 11 nucleotides align to TRBD2. The CDR3 runs to 17 residues. The V gene end was trimmed by 1 base and the J gene end by 5 bases; junction bases not matched to a gene: 6. Germline V CDR1 and CDR2: SGHTA, FQGNSA. In DNA form, the CDR3 reads TGTGCCAGCAGCTTAGGACTAGCGGGACCGGGGACCGGGGAGCTGTTTTTT. Protein product: CASSLGLAGPGTGELFF.

This clonotype was seen at least ten times. V usage is TRBV30 and J usage is TRBJ2-1; TRBD2 matches at 12 bases. Unmatched junction bases numbered 3, after V lost 1 base and J lost 2 bases. CDR1 and CDR2 (germline): GTSNPN, SVGIG (reference sequence). CDR3 length: 16 residues. Here the CDR3 reads CAWSAGTSGPYNEQFF. The CDR3 coding sequence is TGTGCCTGGAGTGCCGGGACTAGCGGGCCCTACAATGAGCAGTTCTTC. Looking up the rest from reference TRBV30 and TRBJ2-1 gives the full variable domain: SQTIHQWPATLVQPVGSPLSLECTVEGTSNPNLYWYRQAAGRGLQLLFYSVGIGQISSEVPQNLSASRPQDRQFILSSKKLLLSDSGFYLCAWSAGTSGPYNEQFFGPGTRLTVL.

This clonotype was seen at least ten times. The chain employs TRBV5-1 and TRBJ2-3; a possible D gene is TRBD2 (5 bases). V lost 0 bases, J lost 0 bases, and 11 bases lay in between. The CDR3 covers 16 residues. CDR1 and CDR2 (germline): SGHRS, YFSETQ. The CDR3 nucleotides are TGCGCCAGCAGCTTGGGGGCTAGCCGAAGCACAGATACGCAGTATTTT. Translating it yields CASSLGASRSTDTQYF.

This clonotype was detected a few times. The chain recombines TRBV6-1 with TRBJ1-3; possible D gene TRBD1, 5 bases. This CDR3 has 16 amino acids. The germline V gene has CDR1 MNHNS and CDR2 SASEGT. V gave up 7 bases and J gave up 0 bases, with 16 bases separating them. DNA of the CDR3: TGTGCCAGCACCTCCTCGGGGGTTTTCTCTGGAAACACCATATATTTT. Residues: CASTSSGVFSGNTIYF.

The sample holds many counts of this clonotype. V and J are TRBV7-3 and TRBJ2-5; the D is unclear. Trimming took off 0 bases at V and 4 bases at J, with 12 bases between the two ends. The CDR3 is 15 residues long. Germline V gene sequence: CDR1 SGHTA, CDR2 FQGTGA. The CDR3: CASSLTHVSRETQYF. In DNA, the CDR3 is TGTGCCAGCAGCTTAACGCACGTTTCGAGAGAGACCCAGTACTTC.

In its sample, this clonotype was seen a few times. The J gene is TRBJ2-1, the V gene TRBV9; possibly TRBD1 or TRBD2 for D (5 bases each). The germline gives CDR1 SGDLS, CDR2 YYNGEE. V lost 2 bases and J lost 6, with 15 bases in between. The CDR3 covers 15 residues. Written as DNA, the CDR3 is TGTGCCAGCAGCGTCGGAACCCCGAGGGGCAATGAGCAGTTCTTC. Translating gives CASSVGTPRGNEQFF.

A few counts support this clonotype. The chain employs TRBV5-5 and TRBJ2-3; TRBD2 is a possible D gene (6 bases). The CDR3 loop spans 15 amino acids. Germline lookup yields CDR1 SGHKS and CDR2 YYEKEE (reference sequence). The germline V and J ends were trimmed by 0 bases and 5 bases, with 13 bases remaining between them. The CDR3 is CASSLVQGGLDTQYF. The CDR3 DNA reads as TGTGCCAGCAGCTTGGTGCAGGGAGGATTAGATACGCAGTATTTT.

This clonotype was recorded at least ten times. The chain couples TRBV3-1 to TRBJ2-2; perhaps TRBD1 as D (6 bases). Germline V gene sequence: CDR1 LGHDT, CDR2 YNNKEL (reference sequence). CDR3 length: 14 residues. V was pared by 4 bases and J by 6 bases, with 12 bases between. This chain's CDR3 is CASSRNRASGELFF. DNA of the CDR3: TGTGCCAGCAGCCGGAACAGGGCCTCCGGGGAGCTGTTTTTT.

A few counts support this clonotype. The chain couples TRBV13 to TRBJ1-2, with 12 bases identical to TRBD1. The CDR3 has 17 amino acids. Trimming removed 1 base from V and 10 bases from J; junction bases left unmatched: 13. Germline V gene sequence: CDR1 PRHDT, CDR2 FYEKMQ (reference sequence). CDR3 loop: CASSLAFRDRGRMSYTF. The DNA for the CDR3 is TGTGCCAGCAGCTTAGCCTTTCGGGACAGGGGGCGAATGTCCTACACCTTC.